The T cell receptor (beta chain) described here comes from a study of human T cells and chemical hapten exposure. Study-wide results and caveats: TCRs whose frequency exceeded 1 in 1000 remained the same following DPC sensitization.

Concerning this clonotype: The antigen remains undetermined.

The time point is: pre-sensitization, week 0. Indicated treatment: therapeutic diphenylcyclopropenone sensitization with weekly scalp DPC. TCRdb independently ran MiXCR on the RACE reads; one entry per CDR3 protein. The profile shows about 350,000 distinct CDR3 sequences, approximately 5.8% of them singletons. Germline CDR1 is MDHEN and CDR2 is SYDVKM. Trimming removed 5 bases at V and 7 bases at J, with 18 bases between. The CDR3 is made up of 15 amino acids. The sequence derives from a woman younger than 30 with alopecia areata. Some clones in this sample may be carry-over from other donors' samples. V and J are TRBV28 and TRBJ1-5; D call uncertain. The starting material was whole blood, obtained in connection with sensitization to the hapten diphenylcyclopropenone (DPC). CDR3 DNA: TGTGCCAGCAGTCCGTCTGGTCCCGGCATCCAGCCCCAGCATTTT. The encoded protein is CASSPSGPGIQPQHF. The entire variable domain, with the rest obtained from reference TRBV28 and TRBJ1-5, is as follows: DVKVTQSSRYLVKRTGEKVFLECVQDMDHENMFWYRQDPGLGLRLIYFSYDVKMKEKGDIPEGYSVSREKKERFSLILESASTNQTSMYLCASSPSGPGIQPQHFGDGTRLSIL.